This entry concerns a single T cell receptor (beta chain). This clone's antigen is unknown. No base quality values were provided; no much bigger clone lies one nucleotide off. Library preparation was by the immunoSEQ multiplex PCR assay. The deep sequencing platform assayed approximately 10^5 TCR templates per sample. Genomic DNA extracted from sorted T cells was used for TCRbeta CDR3 sequencing. As for the original processing: Clonal analysis of TCRbeta CDR3 data was done in the R programming language. Comparing unstimulated samples against CFSE-low samples taken after the reaction was how alloreactive CD4+ and CD8+ clones were defined. Regulatory or non-regulatory origin of alloreactive CD4+ clones was assigned by matching sequences to the sorted unstimulated Treg and non-Treg repertoires. TCRdb provides this immuneACCESS table in a form limited to in-frame rearrangements. Some clones are lacking; in checked studies, under half of them reflect an unresolved V gene, and why the rest are absent is not known. D and trimming come from the DNA, and the V and J calls and clone size come from that table. For this sample the table gives around 86,000 clones, of which 94% were detected only once. The top ten clones comprise roughly 0.3% of the sample.

This record belongs to a study of siplizumab effects on memory and regulatory T cells (dated by TCRdb to about 2019). Turning to the overall study: The study examined how the anti-CD2 antibody siplizumab affects alloreactive T-cell subsets in allogeneic mixed lymphocyte reactions built from human PBMCs. Findings and caveats that apply to the study as a whole: Because sequences at frequencies below about 10^-5 were poorly captured, only a minor fraction of alloreactive clones could be mapped back to unstimulated subsets. Siplizumab significantly reduced the cumulative frequency of alloreactive sequences traceable to unstimulated CD4+ memory T cells. Of the alloreactive CD4+ clones that could be mapped, the Treg-derived share averaged roughly 69% with siplizumab compared with around 25% in control reactions. About 75-97% of proliferating CD4+ or CD8+ clones could not be given a naive or memory phenotype. Whether proliferating Tregs from siplizumab cultures were suppressive was not functionally confirmed. Compared with memory T cells, unstimulated naive T cells appeared more diverse, and naive cells seemed to make a substantial contribution to the alloresponse.

Based on the germline V gene (reference sequence), the CDR1 and CDR2 sequences are MNHNY and SVGAGI. At the junction V is shortened by 1 base and J by 6 bases; bases outside the gene matches: 5. The CDR3 numbers 15 residues from cysteine through phenylalanine. Only CDR3 DNA is held: 45 bases, read in frame from base 1. Sorted unstimulated T cells and proliferating T cells recovered from mixed lymphocyte reactions underwent TCRbeta CDR3 sequencing. Fresh whole blood from 9 to 11 HLA-typed healthy donors was used as the source from which PBMCs were isolated. To map where alloreactive clones came from, unstimulated CD4+ non-regulatory T cells were FACS-sorted.

The clonotype comes from a human donor in good health. The V and J segments used are TRBV6-6 and TRBJ1-5, and 8 junction bases match TRBD1. Sample: non-Treg CD4+ T cells sorted from blood. The label giving this sample's cell subset or site can be read as: FACS-sorted unstimulated CD4+ non-regulatory T cells. The sequenced DNA is TGTGCCAGCAGTTACTTAGACAGGGGTGGTCAGCCCCAGCATTTT. Its translation reads: CASSYLDRGGQPQHF.